The clone carrying this TCR beta chain has more than one count but fewer than ten. The antigen remains unidentified. The CDR3 sequence is 14 residues long. V gave up 3 bases and J gave up 6 bases, with 15 bases separating them. Per germline, CDR1 SGHDT and CDR2 YYEEEE. This record belongs to a study of cytomegalovirus exposure and HLA in healthy donors. Broader study findings: Compared with the roughly 700-donor mean, an Asian-associated ancestry cluster reportedly had fewer N-insertions, according to a later analysis.

Donors likely had unrecorded immune exposures despite being nominally healthy when sampled. Primers: 60 Vbeta forward and 13 Jbeta reverse. TCRdb's table, derived via immunoSEQ multiplex PCR, lists solely in-frame clones and lacks some. The top ten hold around 1.4% of the sample, which has about 180,000 clones, around 80% seen once. The sequence derives from a girl aged 10 to 17 in good health and CMV-seropositive. The chain is built from TRBV5-6 and TRBJ1-2; D unresolved. The specimen sequenced was PBMCs. In DNA form, the CDR3 reads TGTGCCAGCAGCTATTACAGAGCCTGGGATGGCTACACCTTC. Encoded protein: CASSYYRAWDGYTF.